Presented here are 5 T cell receptor beta chains from one specimen sequenced in a study of T cell responses to AZD1222 COVID-19 vaccine. This table comes from immunoSEQ multiplex PCR, and its TCRdb copy is limited to in-frame clones, with some not included. The sample holds more than 110,000 clones, almost 95% seen once. The sample consisted of peripheral blood, taken 28 days after the second AZD1222 dose. The receptors were sampled from an adult who received the AZD1222 COVID-19 vaccine.

The genes are TRBV24-1 and TRBJ2-1, with D possibly being TRBD1 or TRBD2 (6 bases each). Trimming left V 4 bases short and J 10 bases short, with 19 bases between. Per the germline V gene, CDR1 is KGHDR and CDR2 is SFDVKD. CDR3 length: 15 residues. CDR3 residues: CATSDLRGPVGEQFF. As DNA, the CDR3 is TGTGCCACCAGTGACCTCCGGGGGCCAGTCGGGGAGCAGTTCTTC.

This chain connects TRBV30 to TRBJ2-2; TRBD2 is a possible D gene (6 bases). This CDR3 has 14 amino acids. V shed 4 bases and J shed 4 bases, with 13 bases lying between them. CDR1 and CDR2 from the germline V gene are GTSNPN and SVGIG (reference sequence). DNA for the CDR3: TGTGCCTGGAAGAGGTTAGCGGTCACCGGGGAGCTGTTTTTT. It codes for CAWKRLAVTGELFF.

V and J are TRBV7-6 and TRBJ2-1; 9 bases match TRBD2. From germline, CDR1 is SGHVS and CDR2 FNYEAQ. The V and J ends lost 5 bases and 5 bases, in that order; junction bases with no gene match: 10. CDR3 length equals 16 residues. This chain's CDR3 is CASSHPSAGGDNEQFF. The CDR3 region has the DNA TGTGCCAGCAGCCATCCTTCGGCGGGGGGGGACAATGAGCAGTTCTTC.

The CDR3: CASSIWFSGSGYGYTF. DNA for the CDR3: TGTGCCAGCAGCATTTGGTTCTCAGGGTCTGGCTATGGCTACACCTTC. The chain recombines TRBV5-5 with TRBJ1-2; TRBD1 might be the D (5 bases). Germline V gene lookup returns CDR1 SGHKS and CDR2 YYEKEE (reference sequence). The CDR3 contains 16 residues. V was cut by 4 bases and J by 4 bases, with 20 bases left in between.

The V and J genes are TRBV7-2 and TRBJ2-5; D is uncertain. V was pared by 8 bases and J by 5 bases, with 9 bases between. The CDR3 extends over 11 amino acids. Germline-derived CDR1 and CDR2 are SGHTA and FQGNSA. The CDR3 DNA is TGTGCCAGCGCGTTCGCGGAGACCCAGTACTTC. Translated, it gives CASAFAETQYF.